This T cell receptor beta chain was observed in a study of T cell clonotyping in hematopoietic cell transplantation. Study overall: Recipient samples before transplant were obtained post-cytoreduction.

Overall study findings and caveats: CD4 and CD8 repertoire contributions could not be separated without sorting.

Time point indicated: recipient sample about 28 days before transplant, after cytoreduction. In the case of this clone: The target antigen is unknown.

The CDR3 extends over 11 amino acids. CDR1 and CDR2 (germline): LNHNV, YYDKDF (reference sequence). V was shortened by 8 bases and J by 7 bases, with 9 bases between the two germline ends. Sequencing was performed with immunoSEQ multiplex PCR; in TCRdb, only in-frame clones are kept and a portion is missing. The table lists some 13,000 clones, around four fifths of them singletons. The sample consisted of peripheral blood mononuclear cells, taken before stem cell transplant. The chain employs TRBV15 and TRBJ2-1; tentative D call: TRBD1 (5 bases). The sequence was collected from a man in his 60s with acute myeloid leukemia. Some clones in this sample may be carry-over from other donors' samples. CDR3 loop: CATGDRNEQFF. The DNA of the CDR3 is TGTGCCACCGGAGACAGAAATGAGCAGTTCTTC.